This is a list of T cell receptor beta chains from one sample in a study of beta chain features in type 1 diabetes. Profiled with immunoSEQ multiplex PCR; TCRdb holds only in-frame clones, not every one. The profile shows some 660,000 clones, more than 13% of them singletons. Sequenced input: naive CD4+ T cells from blood. The receptor source for this set is a man in his late teens or twenties with type 1 diabetes. The CDR3 runs from the conserved cysteine through the conserved F or W. A D gene is named only where the DNA matches it firmly. The size field is filled for only some rows; it gives once, few, many or a size class.

j_gene: TRBJ2-3; abundance: few; v_gene: TRBV30; d_gene: TRBD2; CDR3aa: CAGVLAGGRDTQYF; CDR3nt: TGTGCCGGGGTACTAGCGGGAGGGCGGGATACGCAGTATTTT
j_gene: TRBJ1-1; abundance: -; v_gene: TRBV30; d_gene: -; CDR3aa: CAWISSVAGTEAFF; CDR3nt: TGTGCCTGGATCTCATCGGTGGCGGGCACTGAAGCTTTCTTT
j_gene: TRBJ1-5; abundance: -; v_gene: TRBV6-5; d_gene: -; CDR3aa: CASSEDQPQHF; CDR3nt: TGTGCCAGCAGTGAGGATCAGCCCCAGCATTTT
j_gene: TRBJ2-7; abundance: few; v_gene: TRBV19; d_gene: TRBD1; CDR3aa: CASSIKGQEQYEQYF; CDR3nt: TGTGCCAGTAGTATAAAGGGACAGGAGCAATACGAGCAGTACTTC
j_gene: TRBJ2-5; abundance: -; v_gene: TRBV10-3; d_gene: -; CDR3aa: CAISESWETQYF; CDR3nt: TGTGCCATCAGTGAGTCATGGGAGACCCAGTACTTC
j_gene: TRBJ2-7; abundance: -; v_gene: TRBV30; d_gene: -; CDR3aa: CAWSVDLAEQYF; CDR3nt: TGTGCCTGGAGTGTCGATCTAGCGGAGCAGTACTTC
j_gene: TRBJ2-7; abundance: few; v_gene: TRBV5-4; d_gene: -; CDR3aa: CASSEDNTYEQYF; CDR3nt: TGTGCCAGCAGCGAGGACAATACCTACGAGCAGTACTTC
j_gene: TRBJ2-1; abundance: few; v_gene: TRBV11-2; d_gene: TRBD2; CDR3aa: CASSPRFSREGIWNEQFF; CDR3nt: TGTGCCAGCAGCCCACGATTTTCGCGGGAGGGAATATGGAATGAGCAGTTCTTC
j_gene: TRBJ2-1; abundance: few; v_gene: TRBV6-6; d_gene: TRBD1; CDR3aa: CASRRDRAPLQFF; CDR3nt: TGTGCCAGCAGGAGGGACAGGGCTCCCCTGCAGTTCTTC
j_gene: TRBJ2-7; abundance: -; v_gene: TRBV6-1; d_gene: -; CDR3aa: CASSVGQVTYEQYF; CDR3nt: TGTGCCAGCAGTGTGGGGCAGGTCACCTACGAGCAGTACTTC
j_gene: TRBJ1-4; abundance: few; v_gene: TRBV29-1; d_gene: -; CDR3aa: CSVYSPNEKLFF; CDR3nt: TGCAGCGTTTACTCGCCTAATGAAAAACTGTTTTTT
j_gene: TRBJ1-1; abundance: few; v_gene: TRBV29-1; d_gene: TRBD1; CDR3aa: CSVVVHGTENTEAFF; CDR3nt: TGCAGCGTTGTCGTACATGGGACAGAGAACACTGAAGCTTTCTTT
j_gene: TRBJ1-5; abundance: -; v_gene: TRBV19; d_gene: TRBD1; CDR3aa: CASSAPGQGVNQPQHF; CDR3nt: TGTGCCAGTAGTGCGCCGGGACAGGGAGTCAATCAGCCCCAGCATTTT
j_gene: TRBJ2-1; abundance: few; v_gene: TRBV10-3; d_gene: -; CDR3aa: CAIRRGYNEQFF; CDR3nt: TGTGCCATCAGGCGGGGCTACAATGAGCAGTTCTTC
j_gene: TRBJ2-3; abundance: -; v_gene: TRBV7-9; d_gene: TRBD2; CDR3aa: CASSPRGGSTDTQYF; CDR3nt: TGTGCCAGCAGCCCCCGCGGGGGAAGCACAGATACGCAGTATTTT
j_gene: TRBJ1-6; abundance: -; v_gene: TRBV15; d_gene: TRBD1; CDR3aa: CATSRGQEYPLHF; CDR3nt: TGTGCCACCAGCAGGGGACAGGAGTATCCCCTCCACTTT
j_gene: TRBJ2-2; abundance: -; v_gene: TRBV30; d_gene: -; CDR3aa: CAWSEVGELFF; CDR3nt: TGTGCCTGGAGTGAGGTCGGGGAGCTGTTTTTT